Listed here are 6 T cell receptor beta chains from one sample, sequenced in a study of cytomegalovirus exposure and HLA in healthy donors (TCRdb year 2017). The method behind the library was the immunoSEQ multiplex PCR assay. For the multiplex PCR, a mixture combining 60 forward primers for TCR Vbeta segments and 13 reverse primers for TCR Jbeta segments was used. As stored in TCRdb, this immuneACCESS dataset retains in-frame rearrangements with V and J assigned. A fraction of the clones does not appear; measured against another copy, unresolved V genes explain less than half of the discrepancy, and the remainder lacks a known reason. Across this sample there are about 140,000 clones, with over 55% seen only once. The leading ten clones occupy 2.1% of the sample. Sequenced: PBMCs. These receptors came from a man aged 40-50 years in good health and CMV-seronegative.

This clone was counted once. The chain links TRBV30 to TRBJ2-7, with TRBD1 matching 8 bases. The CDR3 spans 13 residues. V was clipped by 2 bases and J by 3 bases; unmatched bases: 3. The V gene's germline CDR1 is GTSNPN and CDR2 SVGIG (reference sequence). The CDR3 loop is CAWSSGGGYEQYF. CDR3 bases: TGTGCCTGGAGTTCAGGGGGCGGCTACGAGCAGTACTTC. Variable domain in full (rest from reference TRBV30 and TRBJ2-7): SQTIHQWPATLVQPVGSPLSLECTVEGTSNPNLYWYRQAAGRGLQLLFYSVGIGQISSEVPQNLSASRPQDRQFILSSKKLLLSDSGFYLCAWSSGGGYEQYFGPGTRLTVT.

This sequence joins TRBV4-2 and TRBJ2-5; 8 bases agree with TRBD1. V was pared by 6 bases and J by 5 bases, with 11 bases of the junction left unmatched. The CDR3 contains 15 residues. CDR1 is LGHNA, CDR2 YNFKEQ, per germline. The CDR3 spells CASSQPGQGVETQYF. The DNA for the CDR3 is TGTGCCAGCAGTCAACCAGGACAGGGAGTCGAGACCCAGTACTTC.

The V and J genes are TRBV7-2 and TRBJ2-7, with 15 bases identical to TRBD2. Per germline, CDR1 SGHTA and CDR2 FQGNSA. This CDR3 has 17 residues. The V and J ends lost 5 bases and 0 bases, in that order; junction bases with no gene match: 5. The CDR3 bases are TGTGCCAGCAGCCTAGGGACTAGCGGGAGGAGCTCCTACGAGCAGTACTTC. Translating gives CASSLGTSGRSSYEQYF.

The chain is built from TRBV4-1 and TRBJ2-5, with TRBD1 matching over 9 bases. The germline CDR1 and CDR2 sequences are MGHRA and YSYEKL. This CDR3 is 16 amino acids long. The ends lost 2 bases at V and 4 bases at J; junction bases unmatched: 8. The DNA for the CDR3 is TGCGCCAGCAGCCAACAATGGGACAGGGTGCGAGAGACCCAGTACTTC. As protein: CASSQQWDRVRETQYF.

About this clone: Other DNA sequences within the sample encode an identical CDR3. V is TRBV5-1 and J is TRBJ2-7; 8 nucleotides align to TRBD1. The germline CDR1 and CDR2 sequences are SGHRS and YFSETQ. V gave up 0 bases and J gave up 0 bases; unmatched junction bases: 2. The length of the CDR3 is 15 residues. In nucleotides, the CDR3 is TGCGCCAGCAGCTTGGGACAGGGGCGCTCCTACGAGCAGTACTTC. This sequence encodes CASSLGQGRSYEQYF.

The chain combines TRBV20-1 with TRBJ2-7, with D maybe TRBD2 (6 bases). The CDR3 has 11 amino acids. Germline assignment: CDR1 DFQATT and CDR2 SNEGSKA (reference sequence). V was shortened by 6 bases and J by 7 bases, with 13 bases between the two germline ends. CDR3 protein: CSAREGREQYF. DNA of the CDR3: TGCAGTGCCCGAGAGGGGAGGGAGCAGTACTTC.